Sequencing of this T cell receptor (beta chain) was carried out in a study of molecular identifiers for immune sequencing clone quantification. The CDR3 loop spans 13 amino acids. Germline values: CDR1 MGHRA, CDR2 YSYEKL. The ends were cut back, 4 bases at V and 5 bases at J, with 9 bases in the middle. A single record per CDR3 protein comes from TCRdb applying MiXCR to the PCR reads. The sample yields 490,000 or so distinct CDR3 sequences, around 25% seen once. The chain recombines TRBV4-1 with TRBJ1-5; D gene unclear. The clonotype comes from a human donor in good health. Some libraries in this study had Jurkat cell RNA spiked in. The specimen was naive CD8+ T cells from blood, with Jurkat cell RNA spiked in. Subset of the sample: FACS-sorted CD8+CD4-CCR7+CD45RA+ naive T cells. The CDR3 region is CASSPWTDQPQHF. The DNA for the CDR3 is TGCGCCAGCAGCCCCTGGACGGATCAGCCCCAGCATTTT.